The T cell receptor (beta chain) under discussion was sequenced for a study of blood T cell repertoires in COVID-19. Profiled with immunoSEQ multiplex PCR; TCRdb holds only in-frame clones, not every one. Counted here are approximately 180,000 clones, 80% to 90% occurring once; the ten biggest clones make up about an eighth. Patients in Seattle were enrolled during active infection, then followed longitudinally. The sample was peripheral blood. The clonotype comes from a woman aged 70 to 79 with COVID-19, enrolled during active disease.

The DNA for the CDR3 is TGTGCCAGCAGTGATCGGGGGACTGAAGCTTTCTTT. Translation gives CASSDRGTEAFF. V is TRBV2 and J is TRBJ1-1; D may be TRBD1 (5 bases). V was trimmed by 3 bases and J by 5 bases, leaving 7 bases between them. CDR3 length equals 12 residues. Germline V gene data show CDR1 as SNHLY and CDR2 as FYNNEI.